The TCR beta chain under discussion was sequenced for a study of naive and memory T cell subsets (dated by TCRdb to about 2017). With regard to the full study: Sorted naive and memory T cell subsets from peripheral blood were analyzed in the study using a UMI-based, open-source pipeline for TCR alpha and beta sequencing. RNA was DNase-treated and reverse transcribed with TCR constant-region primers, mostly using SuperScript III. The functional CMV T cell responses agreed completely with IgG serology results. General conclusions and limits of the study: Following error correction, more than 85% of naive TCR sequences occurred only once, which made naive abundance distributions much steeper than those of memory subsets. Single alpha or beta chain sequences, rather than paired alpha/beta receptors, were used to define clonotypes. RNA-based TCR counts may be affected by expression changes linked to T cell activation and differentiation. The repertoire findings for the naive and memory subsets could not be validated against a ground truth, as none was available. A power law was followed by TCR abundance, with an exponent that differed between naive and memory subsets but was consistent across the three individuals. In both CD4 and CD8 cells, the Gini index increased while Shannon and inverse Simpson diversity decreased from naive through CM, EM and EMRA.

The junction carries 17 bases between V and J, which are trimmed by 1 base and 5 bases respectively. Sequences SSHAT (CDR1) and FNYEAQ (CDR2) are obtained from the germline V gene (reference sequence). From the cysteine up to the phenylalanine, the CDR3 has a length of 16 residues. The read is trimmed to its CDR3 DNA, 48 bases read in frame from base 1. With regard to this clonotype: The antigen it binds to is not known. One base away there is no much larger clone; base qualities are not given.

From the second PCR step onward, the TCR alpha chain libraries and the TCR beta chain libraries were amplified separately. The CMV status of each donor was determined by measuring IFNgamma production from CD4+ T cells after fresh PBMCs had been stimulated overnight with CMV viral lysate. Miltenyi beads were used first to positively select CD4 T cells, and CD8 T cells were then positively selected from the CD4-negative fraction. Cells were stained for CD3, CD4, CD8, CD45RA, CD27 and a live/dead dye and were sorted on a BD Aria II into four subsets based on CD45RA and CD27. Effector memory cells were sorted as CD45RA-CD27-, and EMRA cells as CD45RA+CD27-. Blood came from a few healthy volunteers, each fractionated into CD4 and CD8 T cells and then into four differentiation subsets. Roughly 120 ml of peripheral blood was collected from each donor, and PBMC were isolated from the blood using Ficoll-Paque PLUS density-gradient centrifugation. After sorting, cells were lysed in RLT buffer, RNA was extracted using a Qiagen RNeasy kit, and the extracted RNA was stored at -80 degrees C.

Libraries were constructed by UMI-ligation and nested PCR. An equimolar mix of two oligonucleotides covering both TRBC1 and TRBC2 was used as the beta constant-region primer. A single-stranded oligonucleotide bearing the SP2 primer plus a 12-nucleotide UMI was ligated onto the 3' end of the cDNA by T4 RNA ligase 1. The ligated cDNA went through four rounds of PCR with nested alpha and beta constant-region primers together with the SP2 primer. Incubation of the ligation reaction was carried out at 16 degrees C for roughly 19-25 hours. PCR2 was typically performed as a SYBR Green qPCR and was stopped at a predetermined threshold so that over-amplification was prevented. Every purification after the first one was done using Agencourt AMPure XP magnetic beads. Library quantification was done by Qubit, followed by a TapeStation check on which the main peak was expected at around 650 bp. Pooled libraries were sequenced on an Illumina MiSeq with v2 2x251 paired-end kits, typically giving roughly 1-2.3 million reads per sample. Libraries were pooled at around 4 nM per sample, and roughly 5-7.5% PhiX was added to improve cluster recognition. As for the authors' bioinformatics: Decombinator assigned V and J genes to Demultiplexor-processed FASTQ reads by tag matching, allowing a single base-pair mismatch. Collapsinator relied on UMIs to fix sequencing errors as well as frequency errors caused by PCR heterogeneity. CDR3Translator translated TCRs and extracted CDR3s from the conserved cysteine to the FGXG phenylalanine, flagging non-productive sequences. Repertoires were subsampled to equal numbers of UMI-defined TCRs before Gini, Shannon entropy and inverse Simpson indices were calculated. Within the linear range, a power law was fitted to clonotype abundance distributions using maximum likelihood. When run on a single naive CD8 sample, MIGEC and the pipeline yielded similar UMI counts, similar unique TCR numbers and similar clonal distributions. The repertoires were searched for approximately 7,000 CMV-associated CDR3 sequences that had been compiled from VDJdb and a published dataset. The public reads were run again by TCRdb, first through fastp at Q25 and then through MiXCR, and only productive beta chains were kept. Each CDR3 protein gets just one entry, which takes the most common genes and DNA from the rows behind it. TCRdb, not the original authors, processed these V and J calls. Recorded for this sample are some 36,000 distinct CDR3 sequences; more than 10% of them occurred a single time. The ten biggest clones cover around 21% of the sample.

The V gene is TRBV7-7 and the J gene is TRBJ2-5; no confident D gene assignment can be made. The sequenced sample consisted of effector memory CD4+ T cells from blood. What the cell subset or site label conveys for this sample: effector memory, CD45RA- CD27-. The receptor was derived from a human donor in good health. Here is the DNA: TGTGCCAGCAGCTTAGATTCGGCAGTTGTGGGCGAGACCCAGTACTTC. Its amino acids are CASSLDSAVVGETQYF.